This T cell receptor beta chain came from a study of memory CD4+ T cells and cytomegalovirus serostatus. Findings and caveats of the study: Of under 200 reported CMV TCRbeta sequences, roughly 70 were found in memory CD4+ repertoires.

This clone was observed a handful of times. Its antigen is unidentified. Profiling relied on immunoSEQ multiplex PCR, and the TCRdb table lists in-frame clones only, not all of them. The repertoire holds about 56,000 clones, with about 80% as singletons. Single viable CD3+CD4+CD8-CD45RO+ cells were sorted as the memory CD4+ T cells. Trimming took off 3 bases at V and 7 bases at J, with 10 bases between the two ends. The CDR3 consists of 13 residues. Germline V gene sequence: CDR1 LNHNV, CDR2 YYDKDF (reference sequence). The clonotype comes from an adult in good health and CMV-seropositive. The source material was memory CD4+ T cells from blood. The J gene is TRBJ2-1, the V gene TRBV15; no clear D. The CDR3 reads CATSRSTLNEQFF. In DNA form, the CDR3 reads TGTGCCACCAGCAGGTCGACACTAAATGAGCAGTTCTTC.